The 14 T cell receptor beta chains given below trace back to one sample, sequenced in a study of beta chain features in type 1 diabetes. Study observations and caveats: For Type 1 diabetes patients, all four CD4+ subsets carried TCRB CDR3s that were moderately but significantly shorter.

No antigen is known for these receptors. All of the isolated RNA was reverse transcribed, so expressed TCRB transcripts were sequenced. Some clones are missing from TCRdb's copy, which holds only in-frame ones; the method was immunoSEQ multiplex PCR. The sample includes about 240,000 clones, around 13% seen only once; the top ten take around 0.019%. The specimen was naive CD4+ T cells from blood. These receptors all stem from a man younger than 40 with type 1 diabetes.

V is TRBV5-1 and J is TRBJ2-3, with 9 bases lining up with TRBD2. CDR1 is SGHRS and CDR2 is YFSETQ in the germline V gene. This CDR3 comprises 14 residues. V lost 0 bases to trimming and J lost 5 bases; unmatched junction nucleotides: 1. CDR3 nucleotides: TGCGCCAGCAGCTTGGCGCGGGAGGGAGATACGCAGTATTTT. It codes for CASSLAREGDTQYF.

This clone has only a few counts. The chain has TRBV18 and TRBJ1-1; the match to TRBD1 covers 7 bases. The CDR3 runs 14 residues. Germline loops: CDR1 KGHSH, CDR2 LQKENI. V lost 2 bases, J lost 1 base, and 1 base stayed unmatched. For the CDR3, the DNA is TGTGCCAGCTCACCAGGGGACAGGAACACTGAAGCTTTCTTT. Amino acid sequence: CASSPGDRNTEAFF.

This rearrangement joins TRBV18 to TRBJ1-2, with 7 bases matching TRBD1. The CDR3 loop spans 21 amino acids. Germline-derived CDR1 and CDR2 are KGHSH and LQKENI. V lost 1 base to trimming and J lost 0 bases; unmatched junction nucleotides: 20. CDR3 sequence: CASSPLEEGGRQGVSNYGYTF. CDR3 nucleotide sequence: TGTGCCAGCTCACCACTGGAGGAAGGGGGTCGGCAGGGGGTGTCTAACTATGGCTACACCTTC.

The CDR3 loop reads CASRLDSGFGAQYF. The CDR3 nucleotides read TGTGCCAGCAGACTAGACTCCGGTTTCGGCGCCCAGTACTTC. This sequence joins TRBV7-9 and TRBJ2-5, with a tentative D call TRBD2 (5 bases). The CDR3 is 14 amino acids. V gave up 6 bases and J gave up 9 bases, with 20 bases separating them. Germline V gives CDR1 SEHNR, CDR2 FQNEAQ (reference sequence). The whole variable domain, filled in from reference TRBV7-9 and TRBJ2-5, reads DTGVSQNPRHKITKRGQNVTFRCDPISEHNRLYWYRQTLGQGPEFLTYFQNEAQLEKSRLLSDRFSAERPKGSFSTLEIQRTEQGDSAMYLCASRLDSGFGAQYFGPGTRLLVL.

This clone was found a few times. This rearrangement joins TRBV11-2 to TRBJ2-1; TRBD1 matches at 7 bases. Germline V lookup: CDR1 SGHAT, CDR2 FQNNGV. V shed 2 bases, J shed 0 bases, and the junction held 10 bases outside the gene matches. The CDR3 has 18 residues. CDR3 sequence (DNA): TGTGCCAGCAGCTTAAGGCTTATTGACAGGGTCTCCTACAATGAGCAGTTCTTC. It encodes CASSLRLIDRVSYNEQFF. Filled out from reference TRBV11-2 and TRBJ2-1, the complete variable domain reads EAGVAQSPRYKIIEKRQSVAFWCNPISGHATLYWYQQILGQGPKLLIQFQNNGVVDDSQLPKDRFSAERLKGVDSTLKIQPAKLEDSAVYLCASSLRLIDRVSYNEQFFGPGTRLTVL.

This clone was picked up a small number of times. The rearrangement links TRBV28 to TRBJ2-1; the D gene is possibly TRBD2 (5 bases). Per the germline V gene, CDR1 is MDHEN and CDR2 is SYDVKM. The V end was cut by 3 bases, the J end by 4 bases, with 13 bases between. The CDR3 is made up of 15 amino acids. The CDR3 DNA reads TGTGCCAGCAGTTTCGGAGAGGGTGGGTACAATGAGCAGTTCTTC. As protein: CASSFGEGGYNEQFF.

As for this clone: Distinct nucleotide sequences in the sample also encode this CDR3. The rearrangement links TRBV30 to TRBJ1-5; 7 bases fit TRBD1. Germline CDR1 reads GTSNPN; CDR2 reads SVGIG (reference sequence). The length of the CDR3 is 13 residues. The trim removed 0 bases at V and 6 bases at J, leaving 2 bases unmatched. The CDR3 protein is CAWSVQGSQPQHF. Here the CDR3 DNA reads TGTGCCTGGAGTGTACAGGGGAGTCAGCCCCAGCATTTT. The full variable domain, its missing parts supplied by reference TRBV30 and TRBJ1-5, is SQTIHQWPATLVQPVGSPLSLECTVEGTSNPNLYWYRQAAGRGLQLLFYSVGIGQISSEVPQNLSASRPQDRQFILSSKKLLLSDSGFYLCAWSVQGSQPQHFGDGTRLSIL.

There are a few counts of this clone. The V call is TRBV6-1, the J call TRBJ1-1, with D possibly matching TRBD1 (6 bases). Germline V CDR1 and CDR2: MNHNS, SASEGT. Trimming removed 5 bases from V and 1 base from J, with 11 bases in between. The CDR3 consists of 14 residues. CDR3 amino acids: CASSNLDRNTEAFF. DNA of the CDR3: TGTGCCAGCAGTAACCTGGACAGGAACACTGAAGCTTTCTTT.

A single count supports this clone. CDR3 sequence (DNA): TGCGCCAGCAGCGGGCAGACAGGAGTGAACACTGAAGCTTTCTTT. Its translation: CASSGQTGVNTEAFF. This rearrangement joins TRBV5-1 to TRBJ1-1; perhaps TRBD1 as D (6 bases). Trimming left V 4 bases short and J 0 bases short, with 13 bases between. This CDR3 has 15 amino acids. Germline V gene data show CDR1 as SGHRS and CDR2 as YFSETQ.

The chain carries TRBV29-1 and TRBJ1-3, with TRBD1 identical over 7 bases. CDR3 length: 13 residues. From germline, CDR1 is SQVTM and CDR2 ANQGSEA. V lost 8 bases and J lost 0; bases outside the gene matches: 4. In nucleotides, the CDR3 is TGCAGCTACAGGGGAAGCTCTGGAAACACCATATATTTT. This codes for CSYRGSSGNTIYF.

The chain recombines TRBV6-5 with TRBJ1-6; D is perhaps TRBD1 (5 bases). The CDR3 contains 13 residues. V lost 3 bases, J lost 10 bases, and 10 bases lay in between. Germline-derived CDR1 and CDR2 are MNHEY and SVGAGI. CDR3 loop: CASSYSQGSPLHF. CDR3 DNA sequence: TGTGCCAGCAGTTATTCCCAGGGATCACCCCTCCACTTT.

The rearrangement links TRBV25-1 to TRBJ1-3; 12 bases fit TRBD1. Germline V gives CDR1 MGHDK, CDR2 SYGVNS. The CDR3 is made up of 17 amino acids. The J segment lost 4 bases and the V segment lost 1 base, leaving 5 bases of the junction unmatched. CDR3 residues: CASSELGQGARGNTIYF. The CDR3 nucleotides are TGTGCCAGCAGTGAATTGGGACAGGGGGCGAGAGGAAACACCATATATTTT.

In its sample, this clone was seen a few times. Germline is not matched at one junction end, which may reflect a read error. This chain connects TRBV7-9 to TRBJ1-1; TRBD1 agrees at 7 bases. From germline, CDR1 is SEHNR and CDR2 FQNEAQ (reference sequence). The CDR3 is 16 residues long. The CDR3 spells CASILGATGVRTEAFF. The CDR3, as DNA: TGTGCCAGCATCTTAGGGGCCACAGGGGTGCGAACTGAAGCTTTCTTT.

This clone was recorded a few times. The rearrangement joins TRBV7-9 to TRBJ1-5; D is undetermined. V was pared by 5 bases and J by 2 bases, with 13 bases between. This CDR3 region has 15 residues. CDR1 and CDR2 from the germline V gene are SEHNR and FQNEAQ (reference sequence). CDR3 sequence (DNA): TGTGCCAGCAGCCCCGGAGGGAATGGCAATCAGCCCCAGCATTTT. This translates into CASSPGGNGNQPQHF. Full variable domain (remainder filled in from reference TRBV7-9 and TRBJ1-5): DTGVSQNPRHKITKRGQNVTFRCDPISEHNRLYWYRQTLGQGPEFLTYFQNEAQLEKSRLLSDRFSAERPKGSFSTLEIQRTEQGDSAMYLCASSPGGNGNQPQHFGDGTRLSIL.